Below are 21 T cell receptor beta chains sequenced from a single sample in a study of blood T cell repertoires in COVID-19. TCRdb keeps only in-frame clones here, not all; method: immunoSEQ multiplex PCR. Of around 230,000 clones detected, 65% to 85% appear once; the ten largest clones hold about 8.9%. Sequencing was performed on peripheral blood. The source of these receptors is a woman aged 50 to 60 with acute or convalescent COVID-19.

This clone was recorded once. The gene calls are TRBV7-6 and TRBJ2-2; 14 bases are shared with TRBD2. CDR1 SGHVS and CDR2 FNYEAQ come from the germline V gene. This CDR3 spans 22 amino acids. After removal of 0 bases from V and 2 bases from J, the junction contained 14 bases not matched to a gene. CDR3 amino acids: CASSLAPHSPGLAGANTGELFF. The CDR3 bases are TGTGCCAGCAGCTTAGCGCCCCACAGCCCGGGACTAGCGGGAGCTAACACCGGGGAGCTGTTTTTT.

This rearrangement joins TRBV12-3 or TRBV12-4 to TRBJ2-5; D gene uncertain. The CDR3 is made up of 13 amino acids. The ends were cut back, 5 bases at V and 4 bases at J, with 11 bases in the middle. The CDR3 spells CASSLSQAETQYF. The CDR3 coding sequence is TGTGCCAGCAGTCTTAGTCAAGCAGAGACCCAGTACTTC.

This clone was recorded once. This chain uses TRBV9 with TRBJ2-7; 7 bases agree with TRBD2. CDR1 SGDLS and CDR2 YYNGEE come from the germline V gene. This CDR3 is built from 13 residues. V shed 4 bases, J shed 6 bases, and the junction held 7 bases outside the gene matches. The CDR3 bases are TGTGCCAGCAGCCTCAGACTAGCCGGCGAGCAGTACTTC. It encodes CASSLRLAGEQYF. The variable domain in full, with the rest retrieved from reference TRBV9 and TRBJ2-7, is DSGVTQTPKHLITATGQRVTLRCSPRSGDLSVYWYQQSLDQGLQFLIQYYNGEERAKGNILERFSAQQFPDLHSELNLSSLELGDSALYFCASSLRLAGEQYFGPGTRLTVT.

Many counts were recorded for this clone. V and J are TRBV12-5 and TRBJ1-3, with 7 nucleotides matching TRBD1. This CDR3 contains 17 residues. The ends lost 0 bases at V and 0 bases at J; junction bases unmatched: 5. Germline lookup yields CDR1 LGHNT and CDR2 FRNRAP. The CDR3 loop reads CASGLVAGGYSGNTIYF. The CDR3 nucleotides are TGTGCTAGTGGTTTGGTAGCAGGGGGATACTCTGGAAACACCATATATTTT.

V is TRBV28 and J is TRBJ2-1; possibly TRBD2 for D (5 bases). CDR1 is MDHEN, CDR2 SYDVKM, per germline. The CDR3 is 13 residues long. V dropped 6 bases and J dropped 9 bases, with 15 bases sitting between them. The CDR3 spells CASSEGLRSEQFF. For the CDR3, the DNA is TGTGCCAGCAGCGAGGGTCTTCGCTCTGAGCAGTTCTTC.

The chain carries TRBV6-5 and TRBJ2-3, with D possibly being TRBD1 (5 bases). The V end lost 5 bases, the J end lost 3 bases, and 15 bases lay between the germline ends. The germline V gene has CDR1 MNHEY and CDR2 SVGAGI. The CDR3 is made up of 15 amino acids. CDR3 in amino acids: CASSQGLWRTDTQYF. In nucleotides, the CDR3 is TGTGCCAGCAGTCAGGGATTGTGGAGAACAGATACGCAGTATTTT.

V and J are TRBV29-1 and TRBJ2-7; 9 positions match TRBD1. CDR3 size: 12 residues. J was trimmed by 4 bases and V by 6 bases; bases with no gene match: 4. CDR1 SQVTM and CDR2 ANQGSEA come from the germline V gene. Here the CDR3 reads CSVGQGWYEQYF. The CDR3 DNA follows: TGCAGCGTGGGACAGGGTTGGTACGAGCAGTACTTC.

The V gene is TRBV6-6, the J gene TRBJ2-7, with 9 nucleotides matching TRBD1. This CDR3 contains 15 residues. Trimming took 5 bases from V and 2 from J; bases not matched to a gene: 7. Germline lookup yields CDR1 MNHNY and CDR2 SVGAGI (reference sequence). CDR3 loop: CASSPQDRGTYEQYF. CDR3 nucleotide sequence: TGTGCCAGCAGTCCCCAGGACAGGGGAACCTACGAGCAGTACTTC.

The chain recombines TRBV4-1 with TRBJ2-7, with 8 positions matching TRBD1. Germline trimming cut 1 base from V and 5 bases from J; bases unmatched to any gene: 7. Germline CDR1 MGHRA, CDR2 YSYEKL. This CDR3 contains 15 residues. CDR3 sequence reads: CASSQAQGASNEQYF. As DNA, the CDR3 is TGCGCCAGCAGCCAAGCGCAGGGGGCGAGCAACGAGCAGTACTTC.

The chain recombines TRBV19 with TRBJ2-6; 7 positions match TRBD1. V trimming: 11 bases; J trimming: 1 base; junction bases outside the gene matches: 17. The CDR3 runs 18 residues. CDR1 and CDR2 (germline): LNHDA, SQIVND (reference sequence). The CDR3 loop reads CAGSSPGQPDSGANVLTF. The CDR3 nucleotides read TGTGCCGGTTCCTCACCGGGACAGCCAGATTCTGGGGCCAACGTCCTGACTTTC. The full variable domain, in which reference TRBV19 and TRBJ2-6 provide the parts outside the CDR3, is DGGITQSPKYLFRKEGQNVTLSCEQNLNHDAMYWYRQDPGQGLRLIYYSQIVNDFQKGDIAEGYSVSREKKESFPLTVTSAQKNPTAFYLCAGSSPGQPDSGANVLTFGAGSRLTVL.

Worth noting for this clone: The junction departs from germline at one end; a sequencing error may be responsible. This chain joins TRBV7-7 and TRBJ2-7; tentative D call: TRBD1 (5 bases). The CDR3 has 13 amino acids. CDR1 and CDR2 (germline): SSHAT, FNYEAQ (reference sequence). CDR3 residues: CASSVGHGDEQYF. The CDR3 nucleotides read TGTGCTAGCAGCGTAGGACATGGCGACGAGCAGTACTTC.

This rearrangement joins TRBV29-1 to TRBJ1-2; D not resolved. V dropped 4 bases and J dropped 4 bases, with 10 bases sitting between them. The CDR3 sequence is 12 residues long. The V gene's germline CDR1 is SQVTM and CDR2 ANQGSEA. CDR3 nucleotide sequence: TGCAGCGTTGTGAGCAATACCTATGGCTACACCTTC. Its translation: CSVVSNTYGYTF.

The chain is built from TRBV9 and TRBJ1-2; 9 bases are shared with TRBD1. The V and J ends lost 0 bases and 8 bases, in that order; junction bases with no gene match: 5. The CDR3 totals 14 residues. Germline loops: CDR1 SGDLS, CDR2 YYNGEE. The CDR3 region is CASSVDRTGVGYTF. The CDR3 DNA follows: TGTGCCAGCAGCGTAGACAGGACAGGGGTAGGCTACACCTTC.

The V and J genes are TRBV10-3 and TRBJ1-3; 9 nucleotides match TRBD1. J gave up 0 bases and V 4 bases, and 1 base lay outside the gene matches. The CDR3 spans 15 residues. Germline CDR1 ENHRY, CDR2 SYGVKD. In DNA form, the CDR3 reads TGTGCCATCAGTGGGGACAGGGTCTCTGGAAACACCATATATTTT. Translation: CAISGDRVSGNTIYF.

The rearrangement joins TRBV6-4 to TRBJ2-7; 12 nucleotides align to TRBD2. Trimming at V came to 11 bases and at J to 3 bases, leaving 14 bases not matched to a gene. The CDR3 has 16 amino acids. In germline, CDR1 is MRHNA, CDR2 SNTAGT. The CDR3 region has the DNA TGTGCCGGTAGGCCTAGCGGGAGGGCCGGGTTCTACGAGCAGTACTTC. Translating it yields CAGRPSGRAGFYEQYF.

The rearrangement joins TRBV24-1 to TRBJ2-3; D may be TRBD2 (6 bases). Trimming left V 3 bases short and J 6 bases short, with 18 bases between. This CDR3 is 16 amino acids long. CDR1 is KGHDR, CDR2 SFDVKD, per germline. The CDR3 sequence is CATSDRLSTRGDTQYF. The CDR3 region has the DNA TGTGCCACCAGTGATCGACTGTCTACTCGGGGGGATACGCAGTATTTT.

The rearrangement uses TRBV5-1 and TRBJ2-7; the match to TRBD1 covers 7 bases. The CDR3 is 15 residues long. Losses at the gene ends were 5 bases for V and 7 bases for J; bases not matched to a gene: 15. The germline V gene encodes CDR1 SGHRS and CDR2 YFSETQ. The CDR3 DNA sequence: TGCGCCAGCAGGTTGAGGAGCGGACAGGTGGGTGAGCAGTACTTC. Translating gives CASRLRSGQVGEQYF.

The rearrangement joins TRBV19 to TRBJ2-7, with D possibly matching TRBD2 (7 bases). Germline V gene data show CDR1 as LNHDA and CDR2 as SQIVND (reference sequence). Deletions cut 0 bases from V and 6 bases from J, with 9 bases between. There are 13 residues in the CDR3. This CDR3 is CASSIDGGAEQYF. CDR3 nucleotides: TGTGCCAGTAGTATAGATGGGGGGGCCGAGCAGTACTTC.

The gene calls are TRBV6-5 and TRBJ1-5, with D tentatively TRBD1 (6 bases). Germline CDR1 and CDR2: MNHEY and SVGAGI. V was cut by 3 bases and J by 7 bases, with 16 bases left in between. The CDR3 extends over 15 amino acids. CDR3 region: CASSYGQLRGQPQHF. Written as DNA, the CDR3 is TGTGCCAGCAGTTATGGACAGTTGAGGGGCCAGCCCCAGCATTTT.

The V and J genes are TRBV5-1 and TRBJ2-1, with 9 positions matching TRBD2. V dropped 0 bases and J dropped 7; count of bases not matched to a gene: 5. This CDR3 spans 15 amino acids. CDR1 and CDR2 (germline): SGHRS, YFSETQ. In nucleotides, the CDR3 is TGCGCCAGCAGCTTGGATAGCGGGAGTCGGAATGAGCAGTTCTTC. The encoded protein is CASSLDSGSRNEQFF.

The chain recombines TRBV24-1 with TRBJ1-2, with TRBD1 identical over 7 bases. V dropped 1 base and J dropped 5; count of bases not matched to a gene: 3. Germline CDR1 is KGHDR and CDR2 is SFDVKD. This CDR3 spans 14 amino acids. The chain's CDR3 is CATSDFGTDYGYTF. CDR3 nucleotide sequence: TGTGCCACCAGTGATTTCGGGACAGATTATGGCTACACCTTC.